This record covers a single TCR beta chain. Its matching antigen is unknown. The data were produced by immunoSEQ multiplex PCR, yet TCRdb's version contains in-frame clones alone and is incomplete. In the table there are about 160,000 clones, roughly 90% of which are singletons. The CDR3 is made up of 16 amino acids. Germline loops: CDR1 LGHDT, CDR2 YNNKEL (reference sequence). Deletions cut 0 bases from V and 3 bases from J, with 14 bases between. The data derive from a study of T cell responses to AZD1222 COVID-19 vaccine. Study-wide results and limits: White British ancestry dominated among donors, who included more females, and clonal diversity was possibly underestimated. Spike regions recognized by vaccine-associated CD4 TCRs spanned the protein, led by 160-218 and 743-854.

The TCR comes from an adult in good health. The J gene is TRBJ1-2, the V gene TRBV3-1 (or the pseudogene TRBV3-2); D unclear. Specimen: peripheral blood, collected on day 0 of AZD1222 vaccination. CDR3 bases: TGTGCCAGCAGCCAAGATCCCGGGAAAGGATACTATGGCTACACCTTC. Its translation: CASSQDPGKGYYGYTF.